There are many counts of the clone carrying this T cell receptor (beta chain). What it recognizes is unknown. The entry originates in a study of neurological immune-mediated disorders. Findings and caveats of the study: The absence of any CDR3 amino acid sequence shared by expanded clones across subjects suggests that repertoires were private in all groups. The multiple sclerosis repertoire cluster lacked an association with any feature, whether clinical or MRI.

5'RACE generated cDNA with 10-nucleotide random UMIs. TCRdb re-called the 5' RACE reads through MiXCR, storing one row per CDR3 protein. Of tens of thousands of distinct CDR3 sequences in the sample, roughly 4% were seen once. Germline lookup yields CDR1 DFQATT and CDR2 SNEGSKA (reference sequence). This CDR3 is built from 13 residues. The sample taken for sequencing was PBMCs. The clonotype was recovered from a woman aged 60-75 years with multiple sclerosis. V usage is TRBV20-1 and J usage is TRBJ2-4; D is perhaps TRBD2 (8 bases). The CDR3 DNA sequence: TGCAGGGCCTCGACAGGGCGGGAGGACATTCAGTACTTC. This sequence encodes CRASTGREDIQYF.